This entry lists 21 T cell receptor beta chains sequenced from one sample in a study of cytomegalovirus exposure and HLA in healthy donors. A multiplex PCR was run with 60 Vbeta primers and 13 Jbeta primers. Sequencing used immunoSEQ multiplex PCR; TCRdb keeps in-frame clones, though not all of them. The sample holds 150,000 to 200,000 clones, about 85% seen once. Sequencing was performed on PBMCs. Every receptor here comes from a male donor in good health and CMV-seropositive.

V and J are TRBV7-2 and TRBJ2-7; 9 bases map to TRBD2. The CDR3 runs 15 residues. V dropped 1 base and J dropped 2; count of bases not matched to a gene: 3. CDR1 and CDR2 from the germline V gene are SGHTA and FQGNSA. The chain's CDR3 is CASSLEAGGPYEQYF. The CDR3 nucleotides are TGTGCCAGCAGCTTAGAGGCGGGAGGGCCCTACGAGCAGTACTTC.

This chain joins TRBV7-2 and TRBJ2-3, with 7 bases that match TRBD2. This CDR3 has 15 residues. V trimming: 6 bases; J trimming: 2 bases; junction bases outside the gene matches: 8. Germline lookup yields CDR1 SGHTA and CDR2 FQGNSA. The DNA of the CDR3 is TGTGCCAGCAGTCTTGTGGGACTAAACACAGATACGCAGTATTTT. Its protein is CASSLVGLNTDTQYF.

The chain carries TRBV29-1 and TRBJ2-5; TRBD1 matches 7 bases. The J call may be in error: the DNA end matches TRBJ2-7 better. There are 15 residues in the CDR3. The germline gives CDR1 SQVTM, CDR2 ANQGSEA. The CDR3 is CSVEAWGQGAYEQYF. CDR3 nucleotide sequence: TGCAGCGTTGAAGCCTGGGGGCAGGGGGCCTACGAGCAGTACTTC.

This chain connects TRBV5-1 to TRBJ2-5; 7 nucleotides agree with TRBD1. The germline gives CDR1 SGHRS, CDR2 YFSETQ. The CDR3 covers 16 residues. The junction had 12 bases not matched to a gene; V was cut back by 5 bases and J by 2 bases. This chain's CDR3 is CASRSSGTEYQETQYF. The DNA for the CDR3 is TGCGCCAGCAGAAGTTCCGGGACAGAATATCAAGAGACCCAGTACTTC.

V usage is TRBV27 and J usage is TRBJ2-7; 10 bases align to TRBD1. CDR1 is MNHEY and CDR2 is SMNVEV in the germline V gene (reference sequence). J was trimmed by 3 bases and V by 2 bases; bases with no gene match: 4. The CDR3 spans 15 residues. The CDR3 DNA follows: TGTGCCAGCAGTTTAAGGAGGGACAGGGGCTACGAGCAGTACTTC. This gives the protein CASSLRRDRGYEQYF.

CDR3 sequence: CSVEAGPFSTDTQYF. CDR3 coding DNA: TGCAGCGTTGAGGCGGGGCCCTTTAGCACAGATACGCAGTATTTT. The V call is TRBV29-1, the J call TRBJ2-3, with D possibly matching TRBD2 (6 bases). The V end lost 3 bases, the J end lost 0 bases, and 13 bases lay between the germline ends. In germline, CDR1 is SQVTM, CDR2 ANQGSEA. The CDR3 length is 15 residues.

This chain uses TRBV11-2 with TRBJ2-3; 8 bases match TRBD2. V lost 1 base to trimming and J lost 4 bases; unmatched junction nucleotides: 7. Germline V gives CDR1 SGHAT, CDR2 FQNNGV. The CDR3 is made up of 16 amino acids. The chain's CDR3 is CASSLAFRGGPDTQYF. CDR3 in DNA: TGTGCCAGCAGCTTAGCCTTCCGGGGGGGGCCAGATACGCAGTATTTT.

CDR3 in DNA: TGTGCCACCGGACAGGGGCAGGTTCGGGATGAAAAACTGTTTTTT. Translating gives CATGQGQVRDEKLFF. The chain has TRBV15 and TRBJ1-4; 9 bases match TRBD1. With 8 bases clipped from V and 6 bases from J, the junction kept 10 bases outside the gene matches. Germline CDR1 reads LNHNV; CDR2 reads YYDKDF (reference sequence). The CDR3 covers 15 residues. The entire variable domain, with the rest obtained from reference TRBV15 and TRBJ1-4, is as follows: DAMVIQNPRYQVTQFGKPVTLSCSQTLNHNVMYWYQQKSSQAPKLLFHYYDKDFNNEADTPDNFQSRRPNTSFCFLDIRSPGLGDTAMYLCATGQGQVRDEKLFFGSGTQLSVL.

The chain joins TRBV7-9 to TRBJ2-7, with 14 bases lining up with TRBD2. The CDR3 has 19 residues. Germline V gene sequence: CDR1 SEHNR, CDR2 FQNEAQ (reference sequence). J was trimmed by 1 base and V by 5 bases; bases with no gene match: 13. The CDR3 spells CASSGLTSGRATESYEQYF. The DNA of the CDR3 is TGTGCCAGCAGCGGACTGACTAGCGGGAGGGCGACGGAATCCTACGAGCAGTACTTC.

CDR3: CASSVDAGRSTDTQYF. The CDR3 region has the DNA TGTGCCAGCAGCGTAGATGCGGGGAGAAGCACAGATACGCAGTATTTT. The genes are TRBV9 and TRBJ2-3; tentatively, D is TRBD2 (6 bases). The germline gives CDR1 SGDLS, CDR2 YYNGEE. The V and J ends lost 0 bases and 0 bases respectively, with 11 bases between them. The CDR3 covers 16 residues.

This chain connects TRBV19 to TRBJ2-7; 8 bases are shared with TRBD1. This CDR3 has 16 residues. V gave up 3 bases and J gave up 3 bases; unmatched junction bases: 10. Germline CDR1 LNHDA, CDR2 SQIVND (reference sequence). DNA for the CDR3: TGTGCCAGTAGTATTCGATTAGGACAGGGCTTCTACGAGCAGTACTTC. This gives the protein CASSIRLGQGFYEQYF.

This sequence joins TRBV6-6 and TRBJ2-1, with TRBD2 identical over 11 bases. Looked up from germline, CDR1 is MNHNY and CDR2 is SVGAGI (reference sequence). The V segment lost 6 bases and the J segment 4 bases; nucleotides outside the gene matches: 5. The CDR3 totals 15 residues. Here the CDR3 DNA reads TGTGCCAGCAGCCAGGGACTAGCGGATTACAATGAGCAGTTCTTC. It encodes CASSQGLADYNEQFF.

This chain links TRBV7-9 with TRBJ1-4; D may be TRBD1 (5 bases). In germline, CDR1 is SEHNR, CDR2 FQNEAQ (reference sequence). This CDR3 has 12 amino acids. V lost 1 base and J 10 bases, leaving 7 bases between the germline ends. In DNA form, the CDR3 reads TGTGCCAGCAGCTTAGGGGGGGGAAAACTGTTTTTT. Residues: CASSLGGGKLFF.

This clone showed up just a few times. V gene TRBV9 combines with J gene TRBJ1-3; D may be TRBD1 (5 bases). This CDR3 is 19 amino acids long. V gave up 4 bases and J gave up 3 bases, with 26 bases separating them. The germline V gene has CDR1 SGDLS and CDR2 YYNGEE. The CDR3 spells CASSSPLGAEGWVGNTIYF. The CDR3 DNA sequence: TGTGCCAGCAGCTCCCCCCTAGGGGCAGAAGGGTGGGTTGGAAACACCATATATTTT.

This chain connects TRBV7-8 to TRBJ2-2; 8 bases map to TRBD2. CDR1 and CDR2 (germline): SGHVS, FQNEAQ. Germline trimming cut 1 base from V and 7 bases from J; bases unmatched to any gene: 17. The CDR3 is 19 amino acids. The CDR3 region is CASSLVGSGGRGVSGELFF. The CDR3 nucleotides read TGTGCCAGCAGCTTAGTGGGCAGCGGGGGACGAGGGGTGAGCGGGGAGCTGTTTTTT.

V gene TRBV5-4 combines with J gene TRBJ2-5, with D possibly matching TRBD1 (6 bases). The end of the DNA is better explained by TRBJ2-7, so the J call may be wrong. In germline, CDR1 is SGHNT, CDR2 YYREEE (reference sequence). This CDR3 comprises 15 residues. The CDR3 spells CASSSMTGWLYEQYF. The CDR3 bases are TGTGCCAGCAGCTCAATGACAGGTTGGCTCTACGAGCAGTACTTC.

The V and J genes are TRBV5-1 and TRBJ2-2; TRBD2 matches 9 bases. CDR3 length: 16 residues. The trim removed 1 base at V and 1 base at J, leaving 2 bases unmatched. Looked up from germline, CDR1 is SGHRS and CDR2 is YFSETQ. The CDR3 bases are TGCGCCAGCAGCTTGCAACTAGCGGGGAACACCGGGGAGCTGTTTTTT. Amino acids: CASSLQLAGNTGELFF.

The CDR3 bases are TGTGCCAGCAGTCCCGATAACAGGGGGAACTCCTACGAGCAGTACTTC. As protein: CASSPDNRGNSYEQYF. The chain employs TRBV27 and TRBJ2-7, with 8 bases lining up with TRBD1. This CDR3 has 16 amino acids. V shed 5 bases and J 0 bases; nucleotides not matched to a gene: 9. CDR1 is MNHEY, CDR2 SMNVEV, per germline (reference sequence).

CDR3 amino acids: CASSPFSYEQYF. The DNA of the CDR3 is TGTGCCAGCAGCCCCTTCTCCTACGAGCAGTACTTC. The chain joins TRBV5-6 to TRBJ2-7, with D unresolved. This CDR3 comprises 12 residues. V was clipped by 4 bases and J by 0 bases, with 5 bases between them. CDR1 and CDR2 from the germline V gene are SGHDT and YYEEEE.

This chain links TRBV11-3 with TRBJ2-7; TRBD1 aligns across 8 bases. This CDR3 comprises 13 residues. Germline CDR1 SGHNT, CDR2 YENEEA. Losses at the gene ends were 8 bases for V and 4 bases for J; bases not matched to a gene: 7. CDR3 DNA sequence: TGTGCCAGCGGGGACAGGTATGAGTACGAGCAGTACTTC. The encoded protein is CASGDRYEYEQYF.

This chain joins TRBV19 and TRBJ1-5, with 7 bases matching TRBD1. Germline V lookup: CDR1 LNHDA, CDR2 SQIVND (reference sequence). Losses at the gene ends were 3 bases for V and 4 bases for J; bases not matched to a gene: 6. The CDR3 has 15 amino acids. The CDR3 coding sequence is TGTGCCAGTAGTATGAAGACAGGGAGGAATCAGCCCCAGCATTTT. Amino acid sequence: CASSMKTGRNQPQHF.